The next 28 T cell receptor beta chains were all read from a single sample in a study of CDR3 diversity in severe acne. One entry per CDR3 protein results from TCRdb running MiXCR on the PCR reads. The sample includes more than 85,000 distinct CDR3 sequences, roughly 52% of them seen just once. Sequenced: blood. These receptors all stem from a male donor in good health, serving as a control.

This clonotype counts as medium-sized. This chain connects TRBV2 to TRBJ2-1; D remains unclear. In germline, CDR1 is SNHLY, CDR2 FYNNEI. The CDR3 is 13 amino acids. V was pared by 8 bases and J by 0 bases, with 8 bases between. For the CDR3, the DNA is TGTGCCAGCGGGGAAAGCTCCTACAATGAGCAGTTCTTC. Its translation: CASGESSYNEQFF.

By sample share, this clonotype is medium-sized. The chain carries TRBV20-1 and TRBJ1-1; D ambiguous. In germline, CDR1 is DFQATT, CDR2 SNEGSKA (reference sequence). Trimming took off 6 bases at V and 5 bases at J, with 19 bases between the two ends. The CDR3 is 14 residues long. DNA for the CDR3: TGCAGTGCCCCGGGAGGAAGTCGGAGGACTGAAGCTTTCTTT. This sequence encodes CSAPGGSRRTEAFF.

This chain joins TRBV9 and TRBJ1-2, with unresolved D. CDR1 and CDR2 (germline): SGDLS, YYNGEE. The V end lost 7 bases, the J end lost 2 bases, and 18 bases lay between the germline ends. This CDR3 spans 15 amino acids. DNA of the CDR3: TGTGCCAGCCTAAAGACGGCCGTACCCAACTATGGCTACACCTTC. This codes for CASLKTAVPNYGYTF.

The J gene is TRBJ2-3, the V gene TRBV5-6; D call uncertain. V lost 2 bases, J lost 11 bases, and 12 bases lay in between. From germline, CDR1 is SGHDT and CDR2 YYEEEE. The CDR3 runs to 12 residues. As DNA, the CDR3 is TGTGCCAGCAGCTTACGAGACAATGAGCAGTATTTT. As protein: CASSLRDNEQYF.

This clonotype appeared a few times. This rearrangement joins TRBV7-9 to TRBJ1-1; no clear D. Germline CDR1 reads SEHNR; CDR2 reads FQNEAQ (reference sequence). V was shortened by 5 bases and J by 7 bases, with 14 bases between the two germline ends. CDR3 length equals 13 residues. Written as DNA, the CDR3 is TGTGCCAGCAGCCGGGATCCGAGGAGTGAAGCTTTCTTT. Protein: CASSRDPRSEAFF.

The V and J genes are TRBV5-1 and TRBJ2-6; D uncertain. V was trimmed by 3 bases and J by 1 base, leaving 11 bases between them. Looked up from germline, CDR1 is SGHRS and CDR2 is YFSETQ. The CDR3 is made up of 16 amino acids. The CDR3: CASSWNELSGANVLTF. The CDR3 DNA sequence: TGCGCCAGCAGCTGGAACGAGCTATCTGGGGCCAACGTCCTGACTTTC.

The table lists this clonotype with a count of one. An end of the junction does not agree with germline; a read error may underlie this. This chain links TRBV29-1 with TRBJ1-1, with unresolved D. Germline V gene sequence: CDR1 SQVTM, CDR2 ANQGSEA. CDR3 size: 12 residues. CDR3 loop: CGVRTGHTEAFF. Here the CDR3 DNA reads TGCGGCGTCCGGACCGGGCACACTGAAGCTTTCTTT. The whole variable domain, remainder taken from reference TRBV29-1 and TRBJ1-1, is SAVISQKPSRDICQRGTSLTIQCQVDSQVTMMFWYRQQPGQSLTLIATANQGSEATYESGFVIDKFPISRPNLTFSTLTVSNMSPEDSSIYLCGVRTGHTEAFFGQGTRLTVV.

This clonotype was observed once. The conserved phenylalanine or tryptophan normally closing the CDR3 is absent here, so this likely arose from a read error. The DNA is omitted, as the CDR3 cannot be located on it reliably, and the CDR3 follows TCRdb's listing. The chain is built from TRBV24-1 and TRBJ2-7; TRBD2, the table's D call, lacks a check against the DNA. The length of the CDR3 is 9 amino acids, counting both ends. Germline CDR1 and CDR2: KGHDR and SFDVKD. This chain's CDR3 is CATSDPITS.

This clonotype was detected ten times or more. The gene calls are TRBV25-1 and TRBJ1-4; 7 bases match TRBD1. With V trimmed by 1 base and J by 4 bases, 6 bases remained unmatched. The CDR3 covers 16 residues. Germline CDR1 is MGHDK and CDR2 is SYGVNS. CDR3 protein: CASSELRGLSNEKLFF. The CDR3 region has the DNA TGTGCCAGCAGTGAATTAAGGGGGCTTAGTAATGAAAAACTGTTTTTT.

The chain uses TRBV2 and TRBJ2-7; a possible D gene is TRBD1 (5 bases). This CDR3 comprises 12 residues. V was pared by 8 bases and J by 7 bases, with 15 bases between. Germline V CDR1 and CDR2: SNHLY, FYNNEI. CDR3 in DNA: TGTGCCAGCTCACCACCAGGGCGGGAGCAGTACTTC. Amino acid sequence: CASSPPGREQYF.

This clonotype has only one observation. The chain has TRBV2 and TRBJ1-2; tentatively, D is TRBD1 (5 bases). This CDR3 contains 14 residues. With 6 bases removed from V and 7 bases from J, the gap between germline ends came to 18 bases. Germline CDR1 is SNHLY and CDR2 is FYNNEI. Here the CDR3 reads CASRGGGPPGGYTF. DNA of the CDR3: TGTGCCAGCAGGGGGGGAGGCCCCCCTGGTGGCTACACCTTC.

The chain combines TRBV7-9 with TRBJ2-7; no firm D call. The CDR3 loop spans 11 amino acids. The germline V and J ends were trimmed by 10 bases and 3 bases, with 10 bases remaining between them. Germline loops: CDR1 SEHNR, CDR2 FQNEAQ (reference sequence). CDR3 amino acids: CANAGDYEQYF. CDR3 nucleotide sequence: TGTGCCAACGCTGGGGACTACGAGCAGTACTTC. The variable domain in full, completed from reference TRBV7-9 and TRBJ2-7, reads DTGVSQNPRHKITKRGQNVTFRCDPISEHNRLYWYRQTLGQGPEFLTYFQNEAQLEKSRLLSDRFSAERPKGSFSTLEIQRTEQGDSAMYLCANAGDYEQYFGPGTRLTVT.

This clonotype was picked up many times. The gene calls are TRBV6-1 and TRBJ2-1, with 8 bases matching TRBD2. J gave up 5 bases and V 7 bases, and 7 bases lay outside the gene matches. Germline values: CDR1 MNHNS, CDR2 SASEGT. The CDR3 is made up of 14 amino acids. CDR3 nucleotide sequence: TGTGCCAGCATAAGCGGGAGTGATCACAATGAGCAGTTCTTC. Translating gives CASISGSDHNEQFF.

This chain's CDR3 is CSSFGTVYGYTF. As DNA, the CDR3 is TGCAGCAGTTTCGGGACAGTCTATGGCTACACCTTC. The rearrangement uses TRBV29-1 and TRBJ1-2; 7 bases match TRBD1. Germline CDR1 and CDR2: SQVTM and ANQGSEA. With 8 bases clipped from V and 4 bases from J, the junction kept 7 bases outside the gene matches. CDR3 length: 12 residues. Using reference TRBV29-1 and TRBJ1-2 for the parts outside the CDR3, the full variable domain is SAVISQKPSRDICQRGTSLTIQCQVDSQVTMMFWYRQQPGQSLTLIATANQGSEATYESGFVIDKFPISRPNLTFSTLTVSNMSPEDSSIYLCSSFGTVYGYTFGSGTRLTVV.

CDR3 nucleotides: TGTGCCAGCAGTTTAAGGAGACAGGGAGATCAGCCCCAGCATTTT. Residues: CASSLRRQGDQPQHF. V and J are TRBV25-1 and TRBJ1-5; TRBD1 aligns across 7 bases. J gave up 5 bases and V 5 bases, and 9 bases lay outside the gene matches. Germline values: CDR1 MGHDK, CDR2 SYGVNS. This CDR3 is built from 15 residues.

The chain carries TRBV9 and TRBJ2-6, with D perhaps given as TRBD1 or TRBD2 (5 bases each). V lost 1 base and J lost 0, with 20 bases in between. Germline V CDR1 and CDR2: SGDLS, YYNGEE. The CDR3 extends over 20 amino acids. The CDR3 region is CASSVPSGPYAGSGANVLTF. CDR3 sequence (DNA): TGTGCCAGCAGCGTACCCTCGGGGCCTTATGCCGGCTCTGGGGCCAACGTCCTGACTTTC. Looking up the rest from reference TRBV9 and TRBJ2-6 gives the full variable domain: DSGVTQTPKHLITATGQRVTLRCSPRSGDLSVYWYQQSLDQGLQFLIQYYNGEERAKGNILERFSAQQFPDLHSELNLSSLELGDSALYFCASSVPSGPYAGSGANVLTFGAGSRLTVL.

The chain uses TRBV28 and TRBJ1-2; possible D gene TRBD1, 6 bases. With 6 bases removed from V and 3 bases from J, the gap between germline ends came to 11 bases. CDR3 length equals 13 residues. The V gene's germline CDR1 is MDHEN and CDR2 SYDVKM. The CDR3 sequence: CASSSGGHYGYTF. CDR3 nucleotide sequence: TGTGCCAGCAGCTCGGGGGGCCACTATGGCTACACCTTC.

This clonotype was counted at least ten times. V gene TRBV29-1 combines with J gene TRBJ2-4; tentatively, D is TRBD1 (5 bases). The CDR3 loop spans 16 amino acids. The germline V gene encodes CDR1 SQVTM and CDR2 ANQGSEA. V lost 1 base to trimming and J lost 5 bases, with 18 bases between them. CDR3 in DNA: TGCAGCGTTGAAGTTCCAGGGTGGTATGACGAAAACATTCAGTACTTC. Its protein product is CSVEVPGWYDENIQYF.

This clonotype was observed at least ten times. The chain recombines TRBV29-1 with TRBJ2-2; 13 bases align to TRBD2. The V and J ends lost 5 bases and 8 bases, in that order; junction bases with no gene match: 11. The CDR3 is 16 amino acids. In germline, CDR1 is SQVTM, CDR2 ANQGSEA. In DNA form, the CDR3 reads TGCAGCGTTTATACCGGGACTAGCGGGATTTGGGGGGAGCTGTTTTTT. Encoded protein: CSVYTGTSGIWGELFF.

This clonotype has at least ten counts. The chain has TRBV19 and TRBJ2-1, with D perhaps TRBD2 (5 bases). The germline V gene has CDR1 LNHDA and CDR2 SQIVND (reference sequence). V lost 7 bases and J lost 5, with 18 bases in between. The CDR3 has 15 residues. CDR3 sequence (DNA): TGTGCCAGTAACGTGGCGGGCCTCGTCCACAATGAGCAGTTCTTC. Protein sequence: CASNVAGLVHNEQFF.

The chain has TRBV6-5 and TRBJ2-2; 11 positions match TRBD1. Germline V lookup: CDR1 MNHEY, CDR2 SVGAGI. The CDR3 loop spans 15 amino acids. V lost 5 bases and J lost 6; bases outside the gene matches: 5. In DNA form, the CDR3 reads TGTGCCAGCAGTCGGGACAGGGGGTCGTCCGGGGAGCTGTTTTTT. It encodes CASSRDRGSSGELFF.

The CDR3: CASSPPGQGVGYTF. The CDR3 region has the DNA TGTGCCAGCAGTCCTCCGGGACAGGGTGTAGGCTACACCTTC. The rearrangement joins TRBV11-2 to TRBJ1-2, with TRBD1 matching over 9 bases. The CDR3 loop spans 14 amino acids. V dropped 6 bases and J dropped 8; count of bases not matched to a gene: 10. The V gene's germline CDR1 is SGHAT and CDR2 FQNNGV.

The chain carries TRBV5-8 and TRBJ1-5; D is uncertain. Germline values: CDR1 SGHTS, CDR2 YDEGEE. This CDR3 is built from 14 residues. Deletions cut 0 bases from V and 7 bases from J, with 11 bases between. The CDR3 sequence: CASSLVSPGQPQHF. The CDR3, as DNA: TGTGCCAGCAGCTTGGTGTCCCCGGGACAGCCCCAGCATTTT.

Comments on this clonotype: This clone may be a read error of a much larger clone one base away. The chain is built from TRBV11-2 and TRBJ2-2; TRBD1 aligns across 7 bases. J was trimmed by 7 bases and V by 1 base; bases with no gene match: 9. The CDR3 covers 16 residues. CDR1 SGHAT and CDR2 FQNNGV come from the germline V gene. The CDR3 region is CASSLALTGFYGELFF. The CDR3 nucleotides are TGTGCCAGCAGCTTAGCGTTGACAGGGTTCTACGGGGAGCTGTTTTTT.

Regarding this clonotype: Given a much more abundant clone one base away, this may be a read error. The chain carries TRBV19 and TRBJ2-6, with TRBD1 matching over 8 bases. The CDR3 runs to 17 residues. CDR1 LNHDA and CDR2 SQIVND come from the germline V gene (reference sequence). Written as DNA, the CDR3 is TGTGCCAGTGGTATCCCCGGACAGGGCCCTGGGGCCAACGTCCTGACTTTC. Its translation is CASGIPGQGPGANVLTF. Full variable domain (rest looked up from reference TRBV19 and TRBJ2-6): DGGITQSPKYLFRKEGQNVTLSCEQNLNHDAMYWYRQDPGQGLRLIYYSQIVNDFQKGDIAEGYSVSREKKESFPLTVTSAQKNPTAFYLCASGIPGQGPGANVLTFGAGSRLTVL.

The chain combines TRBV29-1 with TRBJ1-1; D call uncertain. Trimming removed 4 bases from V and 5 bases from J, with 11 bases in between. The CDR3 is 12 amino acids. Germline CDR1 and CDR2: SQVTM and ANQGSEA. The CDR3 spells CSVVRYGTEAFF. The CDR3 DNA follows: TGCAGCGTTGTTAGATATGGTACTGAAGCTTTCTTT.

The V and J genes are TRBV29-1 and TRBJ1-2; a weak D match, TRBD1 (5 bases). The CDR3 sequence is 14 residues long. Germline V gives CDR1 SQVTM, CDR2 ANQGSEA. V lost 0 bases and J 7 bases, leaving 15 bases between the germline ends. The chain's CDR3 is CSVEEPGLRGGYTF. The CDR3 DNA sequence: TGCAGCGTTGAAGAACCGGGACTGCGGGGTGGCTACACCTTC.

The table lists this clonotype with many counts. This clone may be a read error of a much larger clone one base away. The rearrangement links TRBV6-1 to TRBJ2-7, with D tentatively TRBD1 (6 bases). V was pared by 2 bases and J by 7 bases, with 12 bases between. The germline CDR1 and CDR2 sequences are MNHNS and SASEGT. This CDR3 region has 13 residues. DNA for the CDR3: TGTGCCAGCAGTGAAAGGACAGTGGGAGAGCAGTACTTC. Protein product: CASSERTVGEQYF.